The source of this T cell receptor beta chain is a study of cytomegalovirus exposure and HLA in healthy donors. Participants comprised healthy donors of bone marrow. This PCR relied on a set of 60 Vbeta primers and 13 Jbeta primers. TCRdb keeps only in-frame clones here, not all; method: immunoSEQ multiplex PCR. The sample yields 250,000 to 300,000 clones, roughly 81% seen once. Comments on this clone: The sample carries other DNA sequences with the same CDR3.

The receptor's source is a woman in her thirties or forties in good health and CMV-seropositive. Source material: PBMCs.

In nucleotides, the CDR3 is TGTGCCAGCAGTACCCCGGGACAAGGTTACGAGCAGTACTTC. Translated: CASSTPGQGYEQYF. This chain connects TRBV28 to TRBJ2-7; possible D gene TRBD1, 6 bases. Germline lookup yields CDR1 MDHEN and CDR2 SYDVKM. There are 14 residues in the CDR3. V gave up 5 bases and J gave up 4 bases, with 15 bases separating them.